Listed below are T cell receptor beta chains from one sample, sequenced in a study of blood T cell repertoires in COVID-19. Assay used: immunoSEQ multiplex PCR; TCRdb lists only in-frame clones, some missing. The data contain 50,000 to 65,000 clones, over 65% of them singletons. The sample consisted of peripheral blood. The receptors shown here come from a man aged 40-55 years with active COVID-19. The CDR3 runs from the conserved cysteine through the conserved F or W. D genes are given only for firm matches. Clone size, where shown, is once, few, many, or a class for clones that have expanded.

abundance	len	v_gene	d_gene	j_gene	CDR3nt	CDR3aa
NA	14	TRBV25-1	NA	TRBJ1-2	TGTGCCAGCAGTGAAGATAGGGGGAACTATGGCTACACCTTC	CASSEDRGNYGYTF
NA	14	TRBV2	NA	TRBJ2-7	TGTGCCAGCAATCGGAGGGACGGAGCCTACGAGCAGTACTTC	CASNRRDGAYEQYF
NA	18	TRBV5-6	TRBD2	TRBJ2-3	TGTGCCAGTTTCCAGGGGGCGCGAGCGGGAGGGCCTGCAGATACGCAGTATTTT	CASFQGARAGGPADTQYF
NA	15	TRBV6-6	TRBD1	TRBJ2-3	TGTGCCAGCAGTTTGGGGACAGGGGCGAGAGATACGCAGTATTTT	CASSLGTGARDTQYF
NA	14	TRBV5-5	TRBD1	TRBJ2-7	TGTGCCAGCACCTTTTCAGGGGGCGGATACGAGCAGTACTTC	CASTFSGGGYEQYF
NA	14	TRBV5-1	TRBD2	TRBJ2-5	TGCGCCAGCAGCTTGACTAGCGGGGGGGGTACCCAGTACTTC	CASSLTSGGGTQYF
NA	14	TRBV7-9	NA	TRBJ2-3	TGTGCCAGCAGCTTTTCACAGAAGGGGGATACGCAGTATTTT	CASSFSQKGDTQYF
once	16	TRBV24-1	TRBD1	TRBJ1-1	TGTGCCACCAGTGAATCCGGGACAGGGAGAAAGTCTGAAGCTTTCTTT	CATSESGTGRKSEAFF
few	16	TRBV4-1	TRBD2	TRBJ2-5	TGCGCCAGCAGCCAAAGCCGGATAGCGGGCCAAGAGACCCAGTACTTC	CASSQSRIAGQETQYF
NA	13	TRBV27	NA	TRBJ1-5	TGTGCCAGCAGTTTTGGGGAGAATCAGCCCCAGCATTTT	CASSFGENQPQHF
NA	14	TRBV11-3	NA	TRBJ2-2	TGTGCCAGCAGTCGCGACTCCGACACCGGGGAGCTGTTTTTT	CASSRDSDTGELFF
NA	19	TRBV27	TRBD1	TRBJ1-6	TGTGCCAGCAGTTTAATACCTCTCCGGGACAGGCTCGGCGGTTCACCCCTCCACTTT	CASSLIPLRDRLGGSPLHF